A selection of T cell receptor beta chains follows, all from one sample in a study of tumor and adjacent non-tumor tissue in lung cancer. TCRdb analysed the multiplex PCR reads with MiXCR anew, one entry per CDR3 protein. Among under 250,000 distinct CDR3 sequences, about 71% were seen once, and the ten largest hold 25%. Source material: lung tumor tissue. These receptors originate from a man aged 55 to 69 with non-small cell lung cancer. The CDR3 runs from the conserved cysteine through the conserved F or W. A D gene is named only where the DNA matches it firmly. Rows may omit the clone size; those that give it use once, few, many or a size class.

>TRBV4-2|few|TRBJ1-5|16|TRBD1
CASSQGGQGGNHPQHF
TGTGCCAGCAGCCAAGGGGGGCAGGGGGGCAATCATCCTCAGCATTTT
>TRBV4-1|NA|TRBJ2-3|18|NA
CASGQDWIAYTGTDTQYF
TGCGCCAGCGGCCAAGATTGGATAGCGTACACTGGCACAGATACGCAGTATTTT
>TRBV24-1|few|TRBJ2-1|14|NA
CATSEIGSYNEQFF
TGTGCCACCAGTGAAATAGGATCCTACAATGAGCAGTTCTTC
>TRBV29-1|once|TRBJ2-3|11|NA
CSLSITVTQYF
TGCAGCCTTTCAATCACAGTTACGCAGTATTTT
>TRBV10-3|NA|TRBJ2-5|14|TRBD1
CAISKGQAQETQYF
TGTGCCATCAGTAAGGGACAGGCTCAAGAGACCCAGTACTTC
>TRBV6-1|NA|TRBJ2-3|15|TRBD2
CASGELAGEPDTQYF
TGTGCCAGCGGTGAACTAGCGGGGGAGCCAGATACGCAGTATTTT
>TRBV20-1|NA|TRBJ1-1|12|NA
CSVRAGHTETFF
TGCAGTGTTAGGGCGGGACACACTGAAACTTTCTTT
>TRBV4-3|NA|TRBJ1-2|15|NA
CASSQDVKAHYGCTF
TGCGCCAGCAGCCAAGATGTTAAGGCCCACTATGGCTGCACCTTC
>TRBV5-1|NA|TRBJ1-3|17|NA
CASSLDGYSFSGNTIYF
TGCGCCAGCAGCTTGGACGGCTACAGTTTCTCTGGAAACACCATATATTTT
>TRBV11-2|NA|TRBJ2-6|18|TRBD1
CASLVPKDRPSGANVLTF
TGTGCCAGTTTAGTTCCAAAGGACAGGCCCTCTGGGGCCAACGTCCTGACTTTC
>TRBV6-5|NA|TRBJ1-5|18|NA
CASSYQEGPPPARQSQHF
TGTGCCAGCAGTTACCAGGAGGGACCTCCCCCCGCGCGTCAGTCCCAGCATTTT
>TRBV11-2|NA|TRBJ2-2|16|NA
CVSSLVQGANTGKLFF
TGTGTCAGCAGCTTAGTGCAGGGAGCGAATACCGGGAAGCTGTTTTTT
>TRBV11-3|NA|TRBJ2-3|16|NA
CGSSLVRGTNTDTQYF
TGTGGTAGTAGCTTAGTGCGCGGCACTAACACAGATACGCAGTATTTT
>TRBV12-3/TRBV12-4|few|TRBJ2-5|15|NA
CASSLRATGGETQYF
TGTGCCAGCAGTTTAAGAGCGACAGGTGGGGAGACCCAGTACTTC
>TRBV12-3/TRBV12-4|NA|TRBJ2-1|14|NA
CASRGLGRHNEQLF
TGTGCCAGCAGGGGGCTGGGCCGGCACAATGAGCAGTTGTTC
>TRBV4-1|NA|TRBJ2-3|17|TRBD2
CTSSQDRPSGRVDTQYF
TGCACCAGCAGCCAAGATCGGCCTAGTGGGAGGGTGGATACGCAGTATTTT
>TRBV6-6|NA|TRBJ2-7|13|NA
CNSSSQASYEQYF
TGTAACAGCAGTTCCCAGGCCTCCTACGAGCAGTACTTC
>TRBV20-1|NA|TRBJ2-5|13|TRBD2
CSARSGGEETQYF
TGCAGTGCTAGATCGGGGGGTGAAGAGACCCAGTACTTC
>TRBV6-2/TRBV6-3|NA|TRBJ2-5|15|NA
CASRARVTLQETQYF
TGTGCCAGCCGGGCTAGGGTCACACTACAAGAGACCCAGTACTTC
>TRBV11-2|NA|TRBJ2-7|18|NA
CASSLGTLGGERPYDQYF
TGTGCCAGCAGCTTGGGAACACTTGGGGGCGAGAGGCCCTACGATCAGTACTTC
>TRBV11-1|many|TRBJ2-7|14|NA
CASSLNSYSYEQYF
TGTGCCAGCAGCTTAAACAGCTACTCCTACGAGCAGTACTTC
>TRBV20-1|NA|TRBJ2-3|14|NA
CSARVLANTDTQYF
TGCAGTGCTAGAGTGTTAGCGAACACAGATACGCAATATTTT
>TRBV20-1|NA|TRBJ2-7|12|NA
CSVRQSSTQQYF
TGCAGTGTTAGACAATCCTCTACGCAGCAGTACTTC
>TRBV11-2|NA|TRBJ1-1|16|NA
CARLRAGSTANTEAFF
TGTGCCAGACTCCGGGCTGGTTCGACTGCGAACACTGAAGCTTTCTTT
>TRBV5-4|NA|TRBJ1-1|13|NA
CASIPWSNTESFF
TGTGCCAGCATCCCCTGGTCAAACACTGAATCTTTCTTT
>TRBV5-4|NA|TRBJ1-3|16|NA
CASTPGEPNSGNTIYF
TGTGCCAGCACACCGGGCGAACCTAACTCTGGAAACACCATATATTTT
>TRBV5-1|NA|TRBJ2-5|15|TRBD2
CASSLRLAGAETQYF
TGCGCCAGCAGCTTGCGACTAGCGGGAGCAGAGACCCAGTACTTC
>TRBV20-1|many|TRBJ2-2|14|TRBD2
CSARAGGYTGELFF
TGCAGTGCTCGGGCGGGAGGGTACACCGGGGAGCTGTTTTTT
>TRBV4-1|few|TRBJ2-3|14|TRBD1
CASSQTGGADTQYF
TGCGCCAGCAGCCAAACAGGGGGAGCAGATACGCAGTATTTT
>TRBV13|few|TRBJ2-1|15|TRBD2
CVSSLGGLVVAGQFF
TGTGTCAGCAGCTTAGGAGGACTAGTGGTAGCTGGGCAGTTCTTC
>TRBV10-3|NA|TRBJ2-7|12|NA
CAISESPFEQYF
TGTGCCATCAGTGAGTCCCCCTTCGAGCAGTACTTC